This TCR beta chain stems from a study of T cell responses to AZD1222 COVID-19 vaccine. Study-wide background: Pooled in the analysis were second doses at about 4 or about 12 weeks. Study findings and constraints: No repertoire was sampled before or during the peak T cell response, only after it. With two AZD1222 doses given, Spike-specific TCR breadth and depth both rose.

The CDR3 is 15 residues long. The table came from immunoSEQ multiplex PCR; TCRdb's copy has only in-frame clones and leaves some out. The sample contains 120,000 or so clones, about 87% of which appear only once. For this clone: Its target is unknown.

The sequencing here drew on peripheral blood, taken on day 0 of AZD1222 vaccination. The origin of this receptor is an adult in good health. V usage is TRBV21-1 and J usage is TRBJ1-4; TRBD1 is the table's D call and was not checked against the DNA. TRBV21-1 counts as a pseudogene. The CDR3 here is CASSKGGGRYEKLFF. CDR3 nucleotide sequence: TGTGCCAGCAGCAAAGGAGGGGGCAGGTATGAAAAACTGTTTTTT.